The 28 T cell receptor beta chains listed next were all sequenced from one sample in a study of cytomegalovirus exposure and HLA in healthy donors. Vbeta (60) and Jbeta (13) primers were used in the PCR. Sequenced by immunoSEQ multiplex PCR; TCRdb stores in-frame clones only, minus some. This sample yields 190,000 or so clones, of which roughly 87% are seen a single time; roughly 1.6% belongs to the top ten. The sequenced sample was PBMCs. Receptor source: a man in his forties or fifties in good health and CMV-seronegative.

The chain joins TRBV2 to TRBJ1-4, with TRBD1 as a possible D gene (5 bases). Trimming took 4 bases from V and 7 from J, leaving 13 bases between them. This CDR3 is 14 amino acids long. Germline V gene lookup returns CDR1 SNHLY and CDR2 FYNNEI. CDR3 coding DNA: TGTGCCAGCAGTGGGAGGGGCGCGTTTGAAAAACTGTTTTTT. Amino acids: CASSGRGAFEKLFF.

CDR3 sequence (DNA): TGTGCCAGCAGCTCAGGGGGTACCAGCTCCTACGAGCAGTACTTC. It is translated as CASSSGGTSSYEQYF. The V call is TRBV6-5, the J call TRBJ2-7; 7 nucleotides align to TRBD1. The germline V gene encodes CDR1 MNHEY and CDR2 SVGAGI. This CDR3 has 15 amino acids. The V segment lost 6 bases and the J segment 0 bases; nucleotides outside the gene matches: 8.

V gene TRBV9 combines with J gene TRBJ2-5; TRBD2 matches 10 bases. CDR3 length: 15 residues. V shed 4 bases, J shed 5 bases, and the junction held 8 bases outside the gene matches. CDR1 SGDLS and CDR2 YYNGEE come from the germline V gene. The DNA of the CDR3 is TGTGCCAGCAGCCGAACTAGCGGGGCGTCGGAGACCCAGTACTTC. Protein product: CASSRTSGASETQYF.

The chain links TRBV6-4 to TRBJ2-2; D possibly corresponds to TRBD2 (5 bases). This CDR3 contains 14 residues. Trimming shortened V by 6 bases and J by 1 base, and 9 bases separated the two germline ends. Germline CDR1 and CDR2: MRHNA and SNTAGT. The CDR3 protein is CASRRERNTGELFF. The CDR3, as DNA: TGTGCCAGCAGACGGGAACGGAACACCGGGGAGCTGTTTTTT.

The chain couples TRBV27 to TRBJ1-3, with unresolved D. The length of the CDR3 is 13 residues. Per the germline V gene, CDR1 is MNHEY and CDR2 is SMNVEV (reference sequence). The V gene lost 2 bases and the J gene lost 7 bases, with 9 bases spanning the gap. This chain's CDR3 is CASSLEGSNTIYF. The CDR3 DNA is TGTGCCAGCAGTTTAGAGGGTAGCAACACCATATATTTT.

The chain uses TRBV27 and TRBJ2-7; 11 nucleotides align to TRBD2. Germline V gives CDR1 MNHEY, CDR2 SMNVEV (reference sequence). The CDR3 has 16 amino acids. J gave up 0 bases and V 5 bases, and 6 bases lay outside the gene matches. CDR3 residues: CASSRSSGRSSYEQYF. In nucleotides, the CDR3 is TGTGCCAGCAGTCGATCTAGCGGGAGGAGCTCCTACGAGCAGTACTTC.

J is TRBJ1-4 and V is TRBV7-9; D is uncertain. V lost 0 bases, J lost 10 bases, and 15 bases lay in between. The germline gives CDR1 SEHNR, CDR2 FQNEAQ (reference sequence). The length of the CDR3 is 15 residues. The CDR3 DNA is TGTGCCAGCAGCTTAGCGCTGGGGAGCAGCACAAAACTGTTTTTT. This codes for CASSLALGSSTKLFF.

This chain joins TRBV7-3 and TRBJ2-7; 9 bases align to TRBD1. After removal of 5 bases from V and 7 bases from J, the junction contained 6 bases not matched to a gene. The CDR3 contains 13 residues. Germline CDR1 and CDR2: SGHTA and FQGTGA. CDR3 in amino acids: CASSARQGGEQYF. The CDR3 nucleotides read TGTGCCAGCAGCGCTAGACAGGGGGGGGAGCAGTACTTC.

CDR3 sequence (DNA): TGTGCCAGCAAACCGGGACAGGGAGACAATCAGCCCCAGCATTTT. As protein: CASKPGQGDNQPQHF. The V call is TRBV28, the J call TRBJ1-5, with 9 bases that match TRBD1. Per germline, CDR1 MDHEN and CDR2 SYDVKM. J gave up 3 bases and V 7 bases, and 7 bases lay outside the gene matches. The length of the CDR3 is 15 residues.

CDR3 bases: TGTGCCACCAGGAGACAGGGGTCCTACGAGCAGTACTTC. Its translation: CATRRQGSYEQYF. The chain employs TRBV15 and TRBJ2-7; 8 positions agree with TRBD1. The CDR3 runs to 13 residues. Germline V gene sequence: CDR1 LNHNV, CDR2 YYDKDF (reference sequence). The trim removed 6 bases at V and 1 base at J, leaving 2 bases unmatched.

The V gene is TRBV6-5, the J gene TRBJ1-1; D is undetermined. CDR1 is MNHEY, CDR2 SVGAGI, per germline. The CDR3 is 14 residues long. Trimming removed 6 bases at V and 3 bases at J, with 14 bases between. The CDR3 DNA reads as TGTGCCAGCAGCCCTTTGCCCCGGGACACTGAAGCTTTCTTT. Amino acids: CASSPLPRDTEAFF.

This chain links TRBV6-1 with TRBJ1-1, with a possible D match to TRBD1 (5 bases). The CDR3 covers 15 residues. V lost 10 bases to trimming and J lost 0 bases, with 18 bases between them. Germline CDR1 is MNHNS and CDR2 is SASEGT. As DNA, the CDR3 is TGTGCCACCGAGAAAGAAGGGGAGGTGAACACTGAAGCTTTCTTT. This codes for CATEKEGEVNTEAFF.

This clone was recorded a few times. The chain links TRBV28 to TRBJ1-2; D gene ambiguous. V shed 3 bases and J shed 2 bases, with 7 bases lying between them. In germline, CDR1 is MDHEN, CDR2 SYDVKM. CDR3 length: 13 amino acids. CDR3 bases: TGTGCCAGCAGTTTGGAGAGAAACTATGGCTACACCTTC. Encoded protein: CASSLERNYGYTF.

The rearrangement uses TRBV28 and TRBJ1-1, with 9 bases aligning to TRBD1. The CDR3 length is 15 residues. The V segment lost 3 bases and the J segment 1 base; nucleotides outside the gene matches: 3. Germline CDR1 reads MDHEN; CDR2 reads SYDVKM. CDR3 amino acids: CASSLSGQGNTEAFF. The CDR3 DNA sequence: TGTGCCAGCAGTTTGTCGGGACAGGGGAACACTGAAGCTTTCTTT.

The chain employs TRBV6-5 and TRBJ1-1; D perhaps matches TRBD1 (6 bases). CDR3 length: 14 amino acids. Germline assignment: CDR1 MNHEY and CDR2 SVGAGI. V was trimmed by 6 bases and J by 1 base, leaving 12 bases between them. The CDR3 nucleotides read TGTGCCAGCAGCCGTACAGGGACGAACACTGAAGCTTTCTTT. Translation: CASSRTGTNTEAFF.

The gene calls are TRBV11-2 and TRBJ1-6; 10 nucleotides line up with TRBD1. The V segment lost 5 bases and the J segment 11 bases; nucleotides outside the gene matches: 6. CDR3 length equals 14 residues. Germline V CDR1 and CDR2: SGHAT, FQNNGV. The CDR3 nucleotides read TGTGCCAGCAGCCTAAGGGACAGGGGTCCACCCCTCCACTTT. Its protein is CASSLRDRGPPLHF.

The genes are TRBV7-2 and TRBJ2-2; 10 nucleotides align to TRBD2. CDR1 and CDR2 (germline): SGHTA, FQGNSA. Trimming removed 5 bases from V and 6 bases from J; junction bases left unmatched: 6. This CDR3 is 15 amino acids long. The CDR3 DNA reads TGTGCCAGCAGCCAAAGGCTAGCGGGAGCCGGGGAGCTGTTTTTT. Protein sequence: CASSQRLAGAGELFF.

This clone was counted once. This specimen includes other DNA sequences encoding the same CDR3. The chain combines TRBV25-1 with TRBJ1-2; weak D call: TRBD1 (6 bases). Germline V gene lookup returns CDR1 MGHDK and CDR2 SYGVNS. Trimming took 1 base from V and 2 from J, leaving 20 bases between them. The CDR3 length is 18 residues. The CDR3 loop reads CASSEWRAGAHQNYGYTF. CDR3 sequence (DNA): TGTGCCAGCAGTGAATGGCGGGCAGGGGCACACCAAAACTATGGCTACACCTTC.

This sequence joins TRBV28 and TRBJ2-1; a possible D gene is TRBD1 (6 bases). This CDR3 is built from 15 residues. Germline V gives CDR1 MDHEN, CDR2 SYDVKM. Deletions cut 5 bases from V and 3 bases from J, with 14 bases between. The CDR3 DNA reads as TGTGCCAGCAGTCTACCGGGACACCTCTACAATGAGCAGTTCTTC. It yields the protein CASSLPGHLYNEQFF.

About this clone itself: At one boundary the junction diverges from the germline segment, which might be a read error. This sequence joins TRBV7-9 and TRBJ1-2; D uncertain. CDR1 SEHNR and CDR2 FQNEAQ come from the germline V gene (reference sequence). The length of the CDR3 is 15 residues. For the CDR3, the DNA is TGTTCCAGCAGCTTGGATAACGGGAGGACCTATGGCTACACCTTC. It yields the protein CSSSLDNGRTYGYTF.

V and J are TRBV9 and TRBJ2-3, with D uncertain. The CDR3 consists of 15 residues. V was cut by 1 base and J by 0 bases, with 9 bases left in between. Germline loops: CDR1 SGDLS, CDR2 YYNGEE. CDR3 in DNA: TGTGCCAGCAGCGTAAGAGCCGGGAGCACAGATACGCAGTATTTT. Its protein product is CASSVRAGSTDTQYF.

This chain's CDR3 is CASSPRTGGFNEKLFF. The CDR3 nucleotides read TGTGCCAGCAGCCCAAGGACAGGGGGCTTTAATGAAAAACTGTTTTTT. V and J are TRBV7-6 and TRBJ1-4; 11 bases agree with TRBD1. The length of the CDR3 is 16 residues. Trimming cost V 5 bases and J 4 bases; bases outside gene matches: 6. The germline gives CDR1 SGHVS, CDR2 FNYEAQ.

The chain couples TRBV7-8 to TRBJ1-5; possibly TRBD1 for D (5 bases). The germline gives CDR1 SGHVS, CDR2 FQNEAQ. This CDR3 has 15 residues. V lost 1 base and J lost 6, with 13 bases in between. The CDR3: CASSLGMGQGQPQHF. CDR3 sequence (DNA): TGTGCCAGCAGCTTAGGAATGGGCCAGGGTCAGCCCCAGCATTTT.

The V gene is TRBV5-4, the J gene TRBJ2-7; D perhaps matches TRBD1 (6 bases). The V end lost 0 bases, the J end lost 5 bases, and 15 bases lay between the germline ends. CDR1 is SGHNT and CDR2 is YYREEE in the germline V gene (reference sequence). The CDR3 has 15 amino acids. For the CDR3, the DNA is TGTGCCAGCAGCTTGGAAGCCAGGGGTACGGACGAGCAGTACTTC. Translated, it gives CASSLEARGTDEQYF.

The chain has TRBV19 and TRBJ1-6; D perhaps matches TRBD1 (5 bases). The germline V gene has CDR1 LNHDA and CDR2 SQIVND (reference sequence). The CDR3 consists of 13 residues. V lost 4 bases and J lost 7, with 8 bases in between. The CDR3 nucleotides are TGTGCCAGTAGTAGGGCAGGGAATTCACCCCTCCACTTT. Its protein product is CASSRAGNSPLHF.

V gene TRBV5-6 combines with J gene TRBJ2-7, with 8 bases that match TRBD1. V lost 2 bases and J lost 3; bases outside the gene matches: 4. Germline V lookup: CDR1 SGHDT, CDR2 YYEEEE. This CDR3 is built from 14 residues. CDR3 in amino acids: CASSFPRGHYEQYF. The CDR3 nucleotides are TGTGCCAGCAGCTTCCCCAGGGGGCACTACGAGCAGTACTTC.

This chain connects TRBV29-1 to TRBJ2-4; D might be TRBD2 (6 bases). Germline values: CDR1 SQVTM, CDR2 ANQGSEA. The CDR3 runs to 13 residues. Between the trimmed V and J ends, which lost 1 base and 8 bases, there was a span of 12 bases. The CDR3 sequence: CSVEGRGEDIQYF. CDR3 nucleotides: TGCAGCGTTGAAGGAAGAGGGGAGGACATTCAGTACTTC.

The chain links TRBV18 to TRBJ2-3; tentatively, D is TRBD2 (5 bases). The V end lost 1 base, the J end lost 8 bases, and 16 bases lay between the germline ends. The CDR3 sequence is 15 residues long. CDR1 and CDR2 (germline): KGHSH, LQKENI. DNA for the CDR3: TGTGCCAGCTCACCACTGGGAGTGGGGAATCTTACGCAGTATTTT. It encodes CASSPLGVGNLTQYF. Together with reference TRBV18 and TRBJ2-3, the CDR3 gives the full variable domain: NAGVMQNPRHLVRRRGQEARLRCSPMKGHSHVYWYRQLPEEGLKFMVYLQKENIIDESGMPKERFSAEFPKEGPSILRIQQVVRGDSAAYFCASSPLGVGNLTQYFGPGTRLTVL.